This TCR beta chain was found in a study of T cell repertoires in cytomegalovirus infection. On this clonotype itself: Its target is unknown.

Germline CDR1 MGHRA, CDR2 YSYEKL. CDR3 length: 14 amino acids. Trimming cost V 2 bases and J 5 bases, with 12 bases left between them. TCRdb passed the reads through MiXCR, listing each CDR3 protein once. The profile shows 450,000 to 600,000 distinct CDR3 sequences, about 33% of them singletons. The sequences come from cultured PBMCs, collected from culture after CMV antigen stimulation. This clonotype was sampled from a human donor in good health (CMV status not recorded). Some clones in this sample may be carry-over from other donors' samples. The chain links TRBV4-1 to TRBJ1-1; D not certain. The CDR3 here is CASSQTIRVTEAFF. DNA for the CDR3: TGCGCCAGCAGCCAAACAATCCGGGTTACTGAAGCTTTCTTT.